This TCR beta chain originates from a study of metastatic and nonmetastatic thyroid tumors. Study details: Both malignant and benign thyroid patients supplied peripheral blood and tumor or nodule tissue samples, across which the repertoires of these patients were then compared.

Germline V lookup: CDR1 SEHNR, CDR2 FQNEAQ (reference sequence). CDR3 length: 12 amino acids. V was pared by 7 bases and J by 4 bases, with 10 bases between. This clone was seen ten or more times. Nobody among the patients had been given any treatment before thyroid surgery. TCRdb ran MiXCR on the PCR reads. Counted here are 25,000 to 30,000 clones, 20% to 25% occurring once; the ten biggest clones make up about 25%. This chain uses TRBV7-9 with TRBJ1-1; D gene uncertain. The sequencing sample was made of blood. This clonotype was sampled from a male donor with papillary thyroid cancer or a benign thyroid nodule (not recorded which). Some clones in this sample may be carry-over from other donors' samples. CDR3 in DNA: TGTGCCAGCACCTCAACGGGCACTGAAGCTTTCTTT. Translation: CASTSTGTEAFF.